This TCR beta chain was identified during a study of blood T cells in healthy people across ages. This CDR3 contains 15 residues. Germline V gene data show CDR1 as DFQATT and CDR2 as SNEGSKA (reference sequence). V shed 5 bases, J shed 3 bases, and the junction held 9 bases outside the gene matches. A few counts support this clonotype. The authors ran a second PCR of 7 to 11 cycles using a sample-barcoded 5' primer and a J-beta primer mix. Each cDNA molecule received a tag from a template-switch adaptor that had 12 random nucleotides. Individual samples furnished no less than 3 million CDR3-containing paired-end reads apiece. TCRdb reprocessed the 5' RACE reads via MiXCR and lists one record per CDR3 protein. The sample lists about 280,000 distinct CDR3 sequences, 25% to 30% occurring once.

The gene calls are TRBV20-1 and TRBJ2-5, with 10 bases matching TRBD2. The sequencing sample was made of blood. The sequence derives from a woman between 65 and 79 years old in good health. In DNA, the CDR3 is TGCAGTGCTCCTTCAGCGGGAGGGAGGGAAGAGACCCAGTACTTC. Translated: CSAPSAGGREETQYF.